The 10 T cell receptor beta chains given below trace back to one sample, sequenced in a study of blood T cell repertoires in COVID-19. Using immunoSEQ multiplex PCR, the repertoire was profiled, and TCRdb retains in-frame clones only, with some absent. The sample has around 240,000 clones, approximately 80% seen once. What was sequenced was peripheral blood. The receptor set was obtained from an elderly woman with acute or convalescent COVID-19.

CDR3 loop: CAISEGLAGARNEQFF. Here the CDR3 DNA reads TGTGCCATCAGTGAGGGACTAGCGGGAGCTCGAAATGAGCAGTTCTTC. The chain joins TRBV10-3 to TRBJ2-1; 13 bases are shared with TRBD2. Per the germline V gene, CDR1 is ENHRY and CDR2 is SYGVKD. The junction had 5 bases not matched to a gene; V was cut back by 2 bases and J by 7 bases. The CDR3 is 16 residues long.

This clone was seen a handful of times. V is TRBV14 and J is TRBJ2-1; 8 positions match TRBD1. Germline values: CDR1 SGHDN, CDR2 FVKESK. V gave up 0 bases and J gave up 9 bases; unmatched junction bases: 7. This CDR3 has 15 residues. As DNA, the CDR3 is TGTGCCAGCAGCCAAGATGTCGGACAGGGTGGTGAGCAGTTCTTC. Amino acid sequence: CASSQDVGQGGEQFF.

This chain joins TRBV9 and TRBJ2-1; 11 positions agree with TRBD2. Germline trimming cut 3 bases from V and 10 bases from J; bases unmatched to any gene: 12. The germline V gene has CDR1 SGDLS and CDR2 YYNGEE. This CDR3 has 16 amino acids. This CDR3 reads CASSGNSGRANEEQFF. The CDR3 coding sequence is TGTGCCAGCAGCGGAAATAGCGGGAGGGCAAACGAGGAGCAGTTCTTC.

J is TRBJ2-5 and V is TRBV18, with D perhaps matching TRBD2 (5 bases). Per germline, CDR1 KGHSH and CDR2 LQKENI. The V end was cut by 3 bases, the J end by 0 bases, with 17 bases between. The CDR3 is 17 amino acids. CDR3 sequence: CASSPPWGALYQETQYF. The CDR3 coding sequence is TGTGCCAGCTCACCTCCATGGGGAGCCTTGTACCAAGAGACCCAGTACTTC.

This chain connects TRBV19 to TRBJ1-2; no clear D gene. With 4 bases removed from V and 2 bases from J, the gap between germline ends came to 14 bases. The CDR3 runs to 15 residues. CDR1 LNHDA and CDR2 SQIVND come from the germline V gene (reference sequence). In DNA, the CDR3 is TGTGCCAGTAGTAGGGCCGCAGGATCGAACTATGGCTACACCTTC. Its protein is CASSRAAGSNYGYTF.

The chain joins TRBV5-6 to TRBJ1-2, with TRBD1 matching 8 bases. CDR1 and CDR2 (germline): SGHDT, YYEEEE. The J segment lost 6 bases and the V segment lost 0 bases, leaving 1 base of the junction unmatched. The CDR3 has 13 residues. CDR3 bases: TGTGCCAGCAGCTTGGGCAGGGGGCATGGCTACACCTTC. Protein product: CASSLGRGHGYTF.

CDR3 in amino acids: CAIRPGTGTEAFF. The DNA of the CDR3 is TGTGCCATCAGGCCAGGGACAGGCACTGAAGCTTTCTTT. The chain employs TRBV10-3 and TRBJ1-1; TRBD1 matches at 8 bases. Germline trimming cut 6 bases from V and 4 bases from J; bases unmatched to any gene: 4. CDR3 length equals 13 residues. Germline CDR1 and CDR2: ENHRY and SYGVKD.

The CDR3 sequence: CASSYIGGLGGNEQFF. The CDR3, as DNA: TGTGCCAGCAGTTACATCGGCGGGCTAGGGGGCAATGAGCAGTTCTTC. The V call is TRBV6-5, the J call TRBJ2-1; possibly TRBD1 for D (6 bases). The CDR3 has 16 amino acids. Trimming pared 2 bases from V and 6 bases from J, leaving 17 bases between. Germline values: CDR1 MNHEY, CDR2 SVGAGI.

The chain couples TRBV19 to TRBJ2-3; 9 bases match TRBD2. Germline V gives CDR1 LNHDA, CDR2 SQIVND (reference sequence). The CDR3 has 17 residues. With V trimmed by 6 bases and J by 4 bases, 14 bases remained unmatched. The CDR3 DNA reads TGTGCCAGTAGGAACCCTGGGGGCGGGAGGGCCGCAGATACGCAGTATTTT. It codes for CASRNPGGGRAADTQYF.

This sequence joins TRBV6-5 and TRBJ2-7; the match to TRBD1 covers 9 bases. Per the germline V gene, CDR1 is MNHEY and CDR2 is SVGAGI. Unmatched junction bases numbered 1, after V lost 0 bases and J lost 4 bases. This CDR3 comprises 14 residues. The CDR3 is CASSYSTGGYEQYF. CDR3 DNA sequence: TGTGCCAGCAGTTACTCGACAGGGGGTTACGAGCAGTACTTC.